Reported below is one T cell receptor beta chain. This clone's antigen is unknown. Per-base quality was not reported, and no clone a single base away is much larger than it. The immunoSEQ Assay, a bias-controlled multiplex PCR, was used to amplify TCRbeta CDR3 regions from genomic DNA. The original methods were these. The number of nucleated cells in each sample was estimated from the amplification of reference gene primers within the assay. Sequence reads were collapsed and filtered to measure the absolute abundance of every unique TCRbeta CDR3 rearrangement. For each sample, productive Simpson clonality was calculated as the square root of Simpson's diversity index across productive rearrangements. The immuneACCESS repertoire file appears here via TCRdb, limited to in-frame rearrangements. These files lack a portion of the clones; in checked studies, under half of the deficit traces to unresolved V genes, and the cause of the others is not known. V, J and clone size are those of that table, while D and trimming were read from the DNA. This sample has over 55,000 clones in its table, and around 88% of those were observed once. The top ten clonotypes cover approximately 19% of the sample.

The collaborating institutions used their own protocols to collect whole blood in K2EDTA tubes. For TCRbeta analysis, collaborators shipped samples as frozen whole blood, isolated PBMCs, or DNA extracted from either of those sample types. These data are taken from a study of blood T cell repertoires in COVID-19 (TCRdb year 2020). Describing the broader study: The collaborator samples originated in the United States, Italy and Spain and spanned the acute and convalescent phases of COVID-19. The material from the prospective study consisted of cDNA or gDNA derived from T cells, B-cell-depleted T cells, or PBMCs. Subjects who had been exposed to COVID-19, were actively infected with it, or had recovered from it provided the deeply sampled blood TCRbeta repertoires that made up the dataset. The repertoires were made available in a free public database intended to serve as a resource for research on the immune response to SARS-CoV-2. Samples were obtained from the ongoing ImmuneRACE study (first 160 participants) and from 1,254 subjects provided by 6 global collaborators. Sample metadata almost always included a de-identified subject ID, COVID-19 status, age in years and sex. Where available, HLA class I and class II types were obtained from metadata supplied by the sample provider rather than from assay-based typing.

Results and caveats for the whole study, not just this receptor: The quantity of clinical and demographic metadata differed by source and by participant and was supplied without curation.

This clonotype was sampled from a woman at least 80 years old with acute or convalescent COVID-19. The sequencing input was peripheral blood.

The CDR3 loop reads CASSLRPPGQSEAFF. The nucleotide sequence is given as TGTGCCAGCAGCTTGAGACCCCCGGGACAATCTGAAGCTTTCTTT. Recombination joined TRBV5-4 with TRBJ1-1, and TRBD1 may be the D gene, going by 6 matching bases. Trimming removed 1 base from V and 6 bases from J, leaving 16 bases between the germline ends. From the cysteine up to the phenylalanine, the CDR3 has a length of 15 residues. The CDR3 DNA has 45 bases and is translated from base 1. CDR1 and CDR2 were assigned from the germline V gene (reference sequence) as SGHNT and YYREEE.